This T cell receptor (beta chain) is from a study of T-cell reconstitution after alpha-beta-depleted transplantation in children (dated by TCRdb to about 2016). As for the study more broadly: Using TCR repertoire profiling, the study quantitatively followed how T-cell immune reconstitution unfolded in children after TCRalphabeta/CD19-depleted allogeneic hematopoietic cell transplantation. General conclusions and limits of the study: The high TCRbeta diversity at day 60 in some patients was ascribed to recipient T cells and intrathymic progenitors that had survived conditioning. Apparently early alphabetaT-cell count recovery about two months after transplant reportedly relied on only several hundred rapidly expanded clones derived from non-depleted graft cells. Over subsequent months, a decline in hyperexpanded clone frequencies was noted, and after one year, T-cell counts and TCRbeta diversity were mostly ascribed to newly produced T cells.

V loses 6 bases at its end and J loses 4 bases; junction bases beyond the gene matches: 12. The CDR3, cysteine through phenylalanine, is 15 amino acids long. Only the CDR3 DNA stays, 45 bases, in frame from base 1. CDR1 and CDR2 (SQVTM, ANQGSEA) derive from the germline V gene. Library preparation used PCR. Sequenced on an Illumina HiSeq 2500. TCR library preparation used molecular barcoding, with unique molecular identifiers applied to normalize quantification of the TCRbeta repertoire. TCRdb cleaned the public reads at Q25 with fastp, built clones with MiXCR and kept in-frame beta chains. Entries that share a CDR3 protein sequence are merged under the most common genes and DNA. The sample includes 600,000 or so distinct CDR3 sequences, with roughly 24% observed a single time. The ten largest account for roughly 13% of the sample. This specimen's treatment or condition label, interpreted: allogeneic hematopoietic cell transplantation with graft depleted of TCRalphabeta T cells and CD19 B cells. Transplant recipients were children who received TCRalphabeta/CD19-depleted allogeneic hematopoietic cell grafts.

As for this clonotype: This receptor's antigen is unknown. No qualities accompany the bases; no much larger clone lies one base away.

This TCR was recovered from a boy in the first two years of life who had a stem cell transplant for acute myeloid leukemia, so the T cells may come from the graft donor. Specimen: PBMCs, mostly from graft donor cells, collected 360 days after TCRalphabeta/CD19-depleted stem cell transplant. The rearrangement joined TRBV29-1 to TRBJ2-5; the central 9 bases match TRBD1. The DNA is TGCAGCGTCCCCCGGTGGGGGACAGGGAGAGAGACCCAGTACTTC. This yields the protein CSVPRWGTGRETQYF.